The T cell receptor beta chain under discussion was sequenced for a study of shared T cell receptors in the human thymus. Germline-derived CDR1 and CDR2 are SGHAT and FQNNGV. With 6 bases clipped from V and 5 bases from J, the junction kept 4 bases outside the gene matches. The CDR3 runs 12 residues. TCRdb's table, derived via immunoSEQ multiplex PCR, lists solely in-frame clones and lacks some. The sample lists about 660,000 clones, over 75% occurring once. These data were also filed under a second study, of human thymus T cells. From that paper: Thymic and blood repertoires seemed to show skewed V and J gene use. There were highly overlapping thymic repertoires among unrelated individuals, as related research reported.

The chain links TRBV11-2 to TRBJ2-7; 7 bases fit TRBD2. This sequence originates from a boy younger than two with a congenital heart defect. Sequencing input: thymocytes. The CDR3 sequence: CASRPGGHEQYF. The CDR3 DNA reads TGTGCCAGCAGACCGGGAGGCCACGAGCAGTACTTC.